The rows below give T cell receptor beta chains drawn from one sample of a study of metastatic and nonmetastatic thyroid tumors. MiXCR re-clonotyped the PCR reads for TCRdb. The table lists roughly 40,000 clones, about 17% of them singletons, with 9% to 10% in the top ten. The sequenced sample was tumor tissue. Receptors originate from a female donor with papillary thyroid cancer or a benign thyroid nodule (not recorded which). Some clones in this sample may be carry-over from other donors' samples. The CDR3 runs from the conserved cysteine through the conserved F or W. Each record gives: J gene, clone size, D gene, V gene, CDR3 DNA, CDR3 protein. The D gene is left open where the match is weak. Clone size is shown for a subset of rows, as once, few, many or a class of expanded clone.

>TRBJ1-2|-|-|TRBV10-3
TGTGCCATCAGTACCTCCGGCCTACTGGGGAATTATGGCTACACCTTC
CAISTSGLLGNYGYTF
>TRBJ2-7|-|-|TRBV20-1
TGCAGTGCTAGATATCTAGTGCGACAGGATAACTACGAGCAGTACTTC
CSARYLVRQDNYEQYF
>TRBJ1-5|many|-|TRBV20-1
TGCAGTGCTAGTGATTTACAGCTCAATCAGCCCCAGCATTTT
CSASDLQLNQPQHF
>TRBJ2-7|-|-|TRBV15
TGTGCCACCAGCAGGACTAGTGGCTCCTACCAGCAGTACTTC
CATSRTSGSYQQYF
>TRBJ1-2|many|-|TRBV19
TGTGCCAGTAGGACAGGAATCGGCGGCTACACCTTC
CASRTGIGGYTF
>TRBJ1-1|many|TRBD1|TRBV25-1
TGTGCCAGCACGACAGGGGGCGGTACTGAAGCTTTCTTT
CASTTGGGTEAFF
>TRBJ2-7|-|-|TRBV5-1
TGCGCCAGCAGCTTTAACCGGGACGATCCCTACGAGCAGTACTTC
CASSFNRDDPYEQYF
>TRBJ2-3|many|-|TRBV7-2
TGTGCCAGCAGCTTAGGTTTGGTAGCGGCCACCACGCAGTATTTT
CASSLGLVAATTQYF
>TRBJ2-2|many|TRBD2|TRBV4-2
TGTGCCAGCAGCCAAGATGTGATAGCGGGAGGGCCCAGGTTCGGGGAGCTGTTTTTT
CASSQDVIAGGPRFGELFF
>TRBJ2-1|-|TRBD2|TRBV11-1
TGTGCCAGCAGTTCAGATCTCGGGAGGGCATGTAATGAGCAGTTCTTC
CASSSDLGRACNEQFF
>TRBJ2-3|many|-|TRBV14
TGTGCCAGCAGCCAAGATGTTACAGATACGCAGTATTTT
CASSQDVTDTQYF
>TRBJ1-2|-|TRBD1|TRBV20-1
TGCAGTGCTAGGGTGACAGGGGAGGGTAGGGGCTACACCTTC
CSARVTGEGRGYTF
>TRBJ2-5|-|-|TRBV3-1
TGTGCCAGCAGCCGGCCATCGTGGGGCTCGGAGACCCAGTACTTC
CASSRPSWGSETQYF
>TRBJ1-6|many|-|TRBV5-1
TGCGCCAGCAGCTTGGTCCCAGCCTATAATTCACCCCTCCACTTT
CASSLVPAYNSPLHF
>TRBJ2-1|many|-|TRBV10-2
TGCGCCAGCAGTGAAGGGACCAAGAATGAGCAGTTCTTC
CASSEGTKNEQFF